Sequencing of this TCR beta chain was carried out in a study of T-cell memory formation after mild COVID-19. Study-wide context: Across donors, TCR clusters were largely donor specific. Overall study results and limits: Contracting CD4+ clones lay largely in CM and EM, with CD8+ ones residing in EMRA. Detection of some responders pre-infection suggested pre-existing cross-reactive memory T cells participated.

TCRdb redid the calling of the 5' RACE reads with MiXCR, one entry per CDR3 protein. The table shows fewer than 50,000 distinct CDR3 sequences, with about 7.3% occurring only once. In the case of this clonotype: Its antigen is still unknown.

CDR1 is ENHRY, CDR2 SYGVKD, per germline. After removal of 8 bases from V and 0 bases from J, the junction contained 6 bases not matched to a gene. This CDR3 has 15 amino acids. This chain links TRBV10-3 with TRBJ1-5; 8 bases fit TRBD1. The specimen was PBMCs or a T cell subset sorted from them (not recorded which). This clonotype was sampled from a man aged 18 to 30 who had mild COVID-19 (a few samples of this study predate the infection). Cell type and time point are not known. CDR3 nucleotide sequence: TGTGCCATCGGACAGGGTTTGTATAGCAATCAGCCCCAGCATTTT. Its protein is CAIGQGLYSNQPQHF.